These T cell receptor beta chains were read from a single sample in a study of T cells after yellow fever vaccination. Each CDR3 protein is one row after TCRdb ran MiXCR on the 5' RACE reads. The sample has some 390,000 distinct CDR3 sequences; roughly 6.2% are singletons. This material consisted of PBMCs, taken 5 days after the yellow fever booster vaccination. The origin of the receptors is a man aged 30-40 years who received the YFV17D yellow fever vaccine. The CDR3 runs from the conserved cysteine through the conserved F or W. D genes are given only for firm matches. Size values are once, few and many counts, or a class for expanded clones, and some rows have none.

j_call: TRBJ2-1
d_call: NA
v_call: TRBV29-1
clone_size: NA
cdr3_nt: TGCAGCACTATGGGAGCGGAAACCTCGGGGAATGAGCAGTTCTTC
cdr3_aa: CSTMGAETSGNEQFF

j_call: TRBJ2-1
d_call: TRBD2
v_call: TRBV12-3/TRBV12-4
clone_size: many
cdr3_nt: TGTGCCGTCGGCGGGGGTCCCAATGAGCAGTTCTTC
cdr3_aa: CAVGGGPNEQFF

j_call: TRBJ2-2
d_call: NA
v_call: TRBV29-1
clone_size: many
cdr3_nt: TGCAGCGTTGAACCTACTCCAGGGGCCGGGGAGCTGTTTTTT
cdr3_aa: CSVEPTPGAGELFF

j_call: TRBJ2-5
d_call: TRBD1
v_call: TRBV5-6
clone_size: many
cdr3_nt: TGTGCCAGCAGACCTACAGGGGGAGGTGAGACCCAGTACTTC
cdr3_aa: CASRPTGGGETQYF

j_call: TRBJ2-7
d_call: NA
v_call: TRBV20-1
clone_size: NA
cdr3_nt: TGCAGTGCTTCTACGCCGGGTCCCGCCGCTTACGAGCAGTACTTC
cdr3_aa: CSASTPGPAAYEQYF

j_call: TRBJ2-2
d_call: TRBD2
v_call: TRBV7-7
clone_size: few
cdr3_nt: TGTGCCAGCAGCCCATCCATGAGTTCTAGCGGGAGCTTGCACACCGGGGAGCTGTTTTTT
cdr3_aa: CASSPSMSSSGSLHTGELFF

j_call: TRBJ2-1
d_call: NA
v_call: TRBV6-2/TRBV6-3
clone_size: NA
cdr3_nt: TGTGCCAGCGGGGACCCCTTCTACAATGAGCAGTTCTTC
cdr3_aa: CASGDPFYNEQFF

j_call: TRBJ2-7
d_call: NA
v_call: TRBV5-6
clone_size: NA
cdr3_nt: TGTGCCAGCAGCTTAGCCGGGATGAACGAGCAGTACTTC
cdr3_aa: CASSLAGMNEQYF

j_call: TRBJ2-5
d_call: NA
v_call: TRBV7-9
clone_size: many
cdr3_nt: TGTGCCAGCAGCTTACAGCAAGAGACCCAGTACTTC
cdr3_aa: CASSLQQETQYF

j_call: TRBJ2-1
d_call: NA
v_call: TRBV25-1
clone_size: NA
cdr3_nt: TGTGCCAGCAGTAGGACAGCTTCCTTCTACAATGAGCAGTTCTTC
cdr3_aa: CASSRTASFYNEQFF

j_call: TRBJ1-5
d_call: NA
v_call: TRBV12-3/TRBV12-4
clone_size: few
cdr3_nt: TGTGCCAGCAGTTTGTTGTCGGGGGCAGGGCAGCCCCAGCATTTT
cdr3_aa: CASSLLSGAGQPQHF

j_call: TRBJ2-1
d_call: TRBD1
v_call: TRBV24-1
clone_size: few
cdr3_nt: TGTGCCACCAGTGATCCGGGACAGGGCAATGAGCAGTTCTTC
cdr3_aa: CATSDPGQGNEQFF

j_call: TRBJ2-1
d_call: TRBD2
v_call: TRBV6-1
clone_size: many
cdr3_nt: TGTGCCAGCAGCTCCGCCCTTGGACTAGCGGGAGAATCGCACAATGAGCAGTTCTTC
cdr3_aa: CASSSALGLAGESHNEQFF

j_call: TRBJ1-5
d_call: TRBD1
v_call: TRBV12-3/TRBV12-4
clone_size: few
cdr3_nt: TGTGCCAGCAGTTTACGGACAGGGGGATATCAGCCCCAGCATTTT
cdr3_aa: CASSLRTGGYQPQHF

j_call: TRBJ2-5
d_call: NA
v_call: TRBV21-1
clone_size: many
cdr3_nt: TGTGCCAGCAGCAAAGTTTCGTTGCGGCGGGGGTCGACTCCGACCCAGGCAGGAGAGACCCAGTACTTC
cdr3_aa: CASSKVSLRRGSTPTQAGETQYF

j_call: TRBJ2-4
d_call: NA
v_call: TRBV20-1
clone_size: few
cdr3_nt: TGCAGTGCTAGGCCCCTTGAGGGCAGCGTGGCCAAAAACATTCAGTACTTC
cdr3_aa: CSARPLEGSVAKNIQYF

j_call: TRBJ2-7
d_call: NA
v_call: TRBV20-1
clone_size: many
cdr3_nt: TGCAGTGCTAGATGGGAGCGACTTCCCTACGAGCAGTACTTC
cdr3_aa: CSARWERLPYEQYF

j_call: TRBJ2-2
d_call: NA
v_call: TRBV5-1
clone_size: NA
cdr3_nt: TGCGCCAGCAGCTTAGGGATGACCGGGGAGCTGTTTTTT
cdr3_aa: CASSLGMTGELFF

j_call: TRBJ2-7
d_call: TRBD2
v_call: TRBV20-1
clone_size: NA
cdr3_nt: TGCTGTGTTAGAGATTCATTAGGGACTAGCTATCCCTACGAGCAGTACTTC
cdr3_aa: CCVRDSLGTSYPYEQYF

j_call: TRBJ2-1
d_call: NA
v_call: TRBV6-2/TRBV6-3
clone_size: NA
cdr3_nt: TGTGCCAGCAGCTACCTCTTGGGTCGTGCGGGTGAGCAGTTCTTC
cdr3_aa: CASSYLLGRAGEQFF

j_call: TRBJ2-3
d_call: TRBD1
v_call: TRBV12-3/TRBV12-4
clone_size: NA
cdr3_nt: TGTGCCAGCAGGGTGGCAGGGGGCGATACGCAGTATTTT
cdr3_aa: CASRVAGGDTQYF

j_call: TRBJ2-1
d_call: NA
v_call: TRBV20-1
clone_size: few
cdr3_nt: TGCAGTGCTAGAGATTCCCATCGGGGCGGGGGCCCTAGCTCCTACAATGAGCAGTTCTTC
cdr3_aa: CSARDSHRGGGPSSYNEQFF

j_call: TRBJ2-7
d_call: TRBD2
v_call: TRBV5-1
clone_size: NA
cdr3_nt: TGCGCCAGCAGCTCCCACTTAGCGGGAGTGGGTGACGAGCAGTACTTC
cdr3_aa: CASSSHLAGVGDEQYF

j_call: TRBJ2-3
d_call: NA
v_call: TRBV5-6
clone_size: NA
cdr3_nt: TGTGCCAGCAGCTTGACAGGGCTGGATACGCAGTATTTT
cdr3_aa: CASSLTGLDTQYF

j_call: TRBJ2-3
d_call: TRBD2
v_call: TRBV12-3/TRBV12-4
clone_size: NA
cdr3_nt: TGTGCCAGCAGTGGGACTAGCGGTTTCACAGATACGCAGTATTTT
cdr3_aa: CASSGTSGFTDTQYF